These T cell receptor beta chains were read from a single sample in a study of T cell responses to AZD1222 COVID-19 vaccine. The data were produced by immunoSEQ multiplex PCR, yet TCRdb's version contains in-frame clones alone and is incomplete. Of 90,000 to 120,000 clones detected, about 90% appear once; the ten largest clones hold around 6.7%. This specimen was peripheral blood, taken on day 0 of AZD1222 vaccination. The receptors were sampled from an adult in good health. The CDR3 runs from the conserved cysteine through the conserved F or W.

length	V	J	CDR3
14	TRBV5-1	TRBJ2-7	CASSLTSGVGEQYF
11	TRBV20-1	TRBJ1-1	CSASGPTEAFF
15	TRBV4-1	TRBJ2-5	CASSQKGVWEETQYF
10	TRBV3-1/TRBV3-2	TRBJ1-2	CASSPGGYTF
12	TRBV14	TRBJ1-1	CASSQKPTEAFF
13	TRBV12-3/TRBV12-4	TRBJ1-5	CASSRHDNQPQHF
13	TRBV28	TRBJ1-5	CAGARTPNQPQHF
15	TRBV7-2	TRBJ2-7	CASSFPTGGGYEQYF
14	TRBV30	TRBJ2-5	CAWSRTGGRETQYF
15	TRBV7-2	TRBJ2-1	CASSLPGLAGEEQFF
19	TRBV6-1	TRBJ1-5	CASSGVRGTNSWGNQPQHF
15	TRBV19	TRBJ2-1	CASEPGSSGRAEQFF
17	TRBV19	TRBJ2-7	CASSKTRTGGLSYEQYF
16	TRBV18	TRBJ2-1	CASSRRQGASFGEQFF
13	TRBV28	TRBJ1-6	CASSTGAPGPLHF
13	TRBV18	TRBJ2-7	CASSPPFGAEQYF
14	TRBV28	TRBJ1-1	CASFTGTVNTEAFF
12	TRBV6-5	TRBJ2-5	CASAWYSGTLYF
11	TRBV29-1	TRBJ2-7	CSVVKQSEQYF
17	TRBV13	TRBJ1-3	CASTRGAGNGYGNTIYF
16	TRBV14	TRBJ2-2	CASSSFRAENTGELFF
14	TRBV2	TRBJ1-1	CASSESGTNTEAFF
14	TRBV29-1	TRBJ1-4	CSVEGKDREGKLFF
17	TRBV2	TRBJ2-7	CASSLRLRLAETYEQYF
16	TRBV5-1	TRBJ2-1	CASSLGGIAGKVEQFF
17	TRBV10-3	TRBJ2-7	CATLPGQGTNSSYEQYF
14	TRBV14	TRBJ1-1	CASSRPEGNTEAFF
15	TRBV7-2	TRBJ1-6	CASSLDGVHNSPLHF
13	TRBV5-6	TRBJ1-2	CASSLDRGDGYTF
14	TRBV28	TRBJ2-6	CASTSGAGANVLTF
14	TRBV11-2	TRBJ1-4	CASSLDREREKLFF
16	TRBV27	TRBJ2-7	CASSKFPDRGTYEQYF
16	TRBV2	TRBJ1-4	CARRDRGLPTNEKLFF
16	TRBV9	TRBJ2-3	CASSAGPGGATDTQYF
15	TRBV5-1	TRBJ1-3	CASSLAGASGNTIYF
13	TRBV15	TRBJ1-1	CATNYYRGTEAFF
14	TRBV7-8	TRBJ1-5	CASSSRQANQPQHF
13	TRBV19	TRBJ1-2	CASSPGGGYGYTF
18	TRBV5-4	TRBJ2-1	CASSLKGQALAGVREQFF